The 27 T cell receptor beta chains in this list originate from one sample, sequenced in a study of blood T cell repertoires in COVID-19. TCRdb's copy holds only in-frame clones and misses some; the assay was immunoSEQ multiplex PCR. The sample contains 100,000 to 120,000 clones, almost 80% of which appear only once. Sequencing was performed on peripheral blood. The receptors here all came from a woman older than 75 with active or convalescent COVID-19.

This chain's CDR3 is CATSEQGSYNEQFF. In DNA, the CDR3 is TGTGCCACCAGTGAACAGGGATCCTACAATGAGCAGTTCTTC. This rearrangement joins TRBV24-1 to TRBJ2-1; a weak D match, TRBD1 (6 bases). V gave up 4 bases and J gave up 1 base, with 7 bases separating them. The CDR3 totals 14 residues. The germline V gene has CDR1 KGHDR and CDR2 SFDVKD.

The chain combines TRBV30 with TRBJ2-3; 10 nucleotides line up with TRBD2. The CDR3 consists of 13 residues. J lost 6 bases, V lost 2 bases, and 2 bases had no gene match. Germline CDR1 GTSNPN, CDR2 SVGIG (reference sequence). The CDR3 is CAWSSGRGDTQYF. CDR3 sequence (DNA): TGTGCCTGGAGTAGCGGGAGGGGGGATACGCAGTATTTT.

The rearrangement uses TRBV10-3 and TRBJ2-7; D gene ambiguous. Germline CDR1 is ENHRY and CDR2 is SYGVKD. Trimming took off 3 bases at V and 4 bases at J, with 4 bases between the two ends. This CDR3 has 11 amino acids. The CDR3 coding sequence is TGTGCCATCAGTGATCTATACGAGCAGTACTTC. This translates into CAISDLYEQYF.

The chain recombines TRBV3-1 (or the pseudogene TRBV3-2) with TRBJ1-3, with 11 nucleotides matching TRBD1. The CDR3 covers 16 residues. From germline, CDR1 is LGHDT and CDR2 YNNKEL (reference sequence). J was trimmed by 3 bases and V by 1 base; bases with no gene match: 2. Here the CDR3 reads CASSQVGTGGGNTIYF. In DNA form, the CDR3 reads TGTGCCAGCAGCCAAGTTGGGACAGGGGGTGGAAACACCATATATTTT.

This chain connects TRBV28 to TRBJ2-3; 8 bases match TRBD2. The CDR3 is 16 residues long. The V gene end was trimmed by 5 bases and the J gene end by 0 bases; junction bases not matched to a gene: 7. Germline assignment: CDR1 MDHEN and CDR2 SYDVKM. CDR3 nucleotide sequence: TGTGCCAGCAGTCCAGGGACTAGTTTTAGCACAGATACGCAGTATTTT. Its protein product is CASSPGTSFSTDTQYF.

This chain links TRBV7-2 with TRBJ2-7; TRBD2 matches at 11 bases. CDR3 length equals 12 residues. CDR1 SGHTA and CDR2 FQGNSA come from the germline V gene. Losses at the gene ends were 5 bases for V and 7 bases for J; bases not matched to a gene: 1. The CDR3 region is CASSRLAGEQYF. The CDR3 bases are TGTGCCAGCAGCAGACTAGCGGGAGAGCAGTACTTC.

V usage is TRBV24-1 and J usage is TRBJ2-1; D gene uncertain. Germline V gene sequence: CDR1 KGHDR, CDR2 SFDVKD. The CDR3 covers 12 residues. V gave up 5 bases and J gave up 8 bases, with 9 bases separating them. The CDR3 loop is CATSVSTDEQFF. The DNA of the CDR3 is TGTGCCACCAGTGTTAGTACAGATGAGCAGTTCTTC.

Here the CDR3 DNA reads TGTGCCAGCAGTGAAGTTTTAGCTAGCAATCAGCCCCAGCATTTT. This translates into CASSEVLASNQPQHF. The V gene is TRBV2, the J gene TRBJ1-5; D unresolved. Germline CDR1 is SNHLY and CDR2 is FYNNEI. The CDR3 loop spans 15 amino acids. The ends were cut back, 1 base at V and 0 bases at J, with 7 bases in the middle.

The chain uses TRBV28 and TRBJ2-2; 12 bases are shared with TRBD2. Unmatched junction bases numbered 4, after V lost 6 bases and J lost 2 bases. The CDR3 length is 16 residues. The V gene's germline CDR1 is MDHEN and CDR2 SYDVKM. This CDR3 is CASRTSGSFNTGELFF. The CDR3 coding sequence is TGTGCCAGCAGGACTAGCGGGAGTTTTAACACCGGGGAGCTGTTTTTT.

J is TRBJ2-7 and V is TRBV7-9; possible D gene TRBD2, 5 bases. The CDR3 loop spans 14 amino acids. Germline loops: CDR1 SEHNR, CDR2 FQNEAQ (reference sequence). The ends were cut back, 5 bases at V and 6 bases at J, with 17 bases in the middle. The CDR3 sequence is CASSLFSGDGEQYF. The CDR3 DNA reads TGTGCCAGCAGCCTCTTTTCCGGGGATGGCGAGCAGTACTTC. Drawing the rest from reference TRBV7-9 and TRBJ2-7, the complete variable domain is DTGVSQNPRHKITKRGQNVTFRCDPISEHNRLYWYRQTLGQGPEFLTYFQNEAQLEKSRLLSDRFSAERPKGSFSTLEIQRTEQGDSAMYLCASSLFSGDGEQYFGPGTRLTVT.

The V call is TRBV7-9, the J call TRBJ2-7, with D perhaps TRBD2 (5 bases). V lost 5 bases and J lost 2, with 13 bases in between. CDR3 length equals 14 residues. Germline V gene lookup returns CDR1 SEHNR and CDR2 FQNEAQ (reference sequence). This CDR3 reads CASSPSSRPYEQYF. The DNA of the CDR3 is TGTGCCAGCAGCCCCTCTAGCAGACCCTACGAGCAGTACTTC.

Only a few counts were recorded for this clone. The V gene is TRBV2, the J gene TRBJ2-1; 15 nucleotides match TRBD2. The CDR3 is 15 amino acids. The germline V gene encodes CDR1 SNHLY and CDR2 FYNNEI. V lost 6 bases, J lost 11 bases, and 8 bases stayed unmatched. The CDR3 DNA reads TGTGCCAGCAGACCTCGGACTAGCGGGAGGGCTCAGCAGTTCTTC. Protein sequence: CASRPRTSGRAQQFF.

This chain joins TRBV11-3 and TRBJ2-7, with D maybe TRBD2 (5 bases). Germline V gene data show CDR1 as SGHNT and CDR2 as YENEEA. This CDR3 is built from 18 residues. The V and J ends lost 5 bases and 2 bases respectively, with 25 bases between them. The CDR3 spells CASSPPGVQILPPYEQYF. CDR3 nucleotide sequence: TGTGCCAGCAGCCCCCCCGGGGTCCAAATCCTCCCCCCCTACGAGCAGTACTTC.

V gene TRBV7-8 combines with J gene TRBJ1-5; a weak D match, TRBD1 (6 bases). The CDR3 is 15 residues long. Trimming removed 1 base at V and 10 bases at J, with 17 bases between. In germline, CDR1 is SGHVS, CDR2 FQNEAQ. CDR3 protein: CASSLEGGTDTPQHF. The CDR3 DNA is TGTGCCAGCAGCTTAGAGGGGGGGACGGATACCCCCCAGCATTTT.

This clone has more than one count but fewer than ten. J is TRBJ2-1 and V is TRBV3-1 (or the pseudogene TRBV3-2), with 16 bases lining up with TRBD2. The CDR3 totals 16 residues. After removal of 1 base from V and 9 bases from J, the junction contained 3 bases not matched to a gene. CDR1 is LGHDT and CDR2 is YNNKEL in the germline V gene (reference sequence). CDR3 region: CASSQAGTSGRAEQFF. The CDR3 DNA reads as TGTGCCAGCAGCCAAGCCGGGACTAGCGGGAGGGCTGAGCAGTTCTTC.

This clone appeared a few times. The V and J genes are TRBV2 and TRBJ2-7; TRBD1 agrees at 8 bases. The CDR3 runs to 13 residues. CDR1 and CDR2 (germline): SNHLY, FYNNEI. The J segment lost 2 bases and the V segment lost 6 bases, leaving 3 bases of the junction unmatched. The CDR3 DNA sequence: TGTGCCAGCAGCTCGACAGGGGCCTACGAGCAGTACTTC. This sequence encodes CASSSTGAYEQYF.

This chain joins TRBV19 and TRBJ2-1, with D maybe TRBD2 (6 bases). Germline V CDR1 and CDR2: LNHDA, SQIVND (reference sequence). The CDR3 totals 17 residues. The V and J ends lost 1 base and 0 bases respectively, with 13 bases between them. The CDR3 sequence is CASSIAGLLSSYNEQFF. CDR3 nucleotide sequence: TGTGCCAGTAGTATAGCGGGACTTCTGAGCTCCTACAATGAGCAGTTCTTC.

The chain couples TRBV7-3 to TRBJ2-7, with a tentative D call TRBD2 (6 bases). Per germline, CDR1 SGHTA and CDR2 FQGTGA. The germline V and J ends were trimmed by 6 bases and 2 bases, with 17 bases remaining between them. This CDR3 contains 15 residues. CDR3 in DNA: TGTGCCAGCAGTCTTAGTAGCGGAAGCCCCTACGAGCAGTACTTC. Its translation: CASSLSSGSPYEQYF.

This clone has just a few counts. This chain links TRBV4-2 with TRBJ1-5; D is ambiguous. CDR3 length: 13 residues. Germline V gene data show CDR1 as LGHNA and CDR2 as YNFKEQ. The germline V and J ends were trimmed by 0 bases and 5 bases, with 5 bases remaining between them. In nucleotides, the CDR3 is TGTGCCAGCAGCCAAGATCGAGATCAGCCCCAGCATTTT. As protein: CASSQDRDQPQHF.

This chain links TRBV5-1 with TRBJ2-1, with a weak D call TRBD2 (5 bases). The V and J ends lost 0 bases and 1 base respectively, with 8 bases between them. Germline loops: CDR1 SGHRS, CDR2 YFSETQ. CDR3 length: 15 residues. DNA of the CDR3: TGCGCCAGCAGCTTGGAGCCGGGATCCTACAATGAGCAGTTCTTC. Amino acid sequence: CASSLEPGSYNEQFF.

The chain employs TRBV6-6 and TRBJ2-7; the D gene is possibly TRBD1 (6 bases). CDR1 is MNHNY and CDR2 is SVGAGI in the germline V gene (reference sequence). The CDR3 runs to 16 residues. V lost 6 bases and J lost 0, with 18 bases in between. In DNA, the CDR3 is TGTGCCAGCAGCCACCTCCTTGGGGACAACTCCTACGAGCAGTACTTC. It encodes CASSHLLGDNSYEQYF.

The chain employs TRBV11-3 and TRBJ2-2, with a possible D match to TRBD2 (6 bases). The V and J ends lost 3 bases and 2 bases respectively, with 10 bases between them. CDR3 length: 15 amino acids. Germline V CDR1 and CDR2: SGHNT, YENEEA. The CDR3 DNA is TGTGCCAGCAGCTTGGACGGGAGCAACACCGGGGAGCTGTTTTTT. This encodes CASSLDGSNTGELFF.

The chain employs TRBV6-5 and TRBJ1-5; 8 bases are a match to TRBD1. The CDR3 has 15 amino acids. Germline values: CDR1 MNHEY, CDR2 SVGAGI. The ends lost 2 bases at V and 2 bases at J; junction bases unmatched: 2. The CDR3 DNA follows: TGTGCCAGCAGTTACCCACAGGGGGGCAATCAGCCCCAGCATTTT. Its translation: CASSYPQGGNQPQHF.

Only a few counts were recorded for this clone. The rearrangement uses TRBV15 and TRBJ1-5; D is undetermined. Trimming removed 0 bases at V and 7 bases at J, with 7 bases between. The germline CDR1 and CDR2 sequences are LNHNV and YYDKDF (reference sequence). This CDR3 contains 13 residues. The CDR3 region is CATSRDLVQPQHF. The CDR3 nucleotides are TGTGCCACCAGCAGAGATCTTGTCCAGCCCCAGCATTTT.

The V gene is TRBV29-1, the J gene TRBJ1-4; D is possibly TRBD1 (5 bases). V was pared by 3 bases and J by 4 bases, with 18 bases between. The V gene's germline CDR1 is SQVTM and CDR2 ANQGSEA. This CDR3 comprises 16 residues. CDR3 DNA: TGCAGCGTTGACGAAGACGGGGGAGGGGTTAATGAAAAACTGTTTTTT. Translated, it gives CSVDEDGGGVNEKLFF.

The chain uses TRBV6-5 and TRBJ2-3, with D possibly being TRBD2 (5 bases). The CDR3 runs to 13 residues. Germline CDR1 reads MNHEY; CDR2 reads SVGAGI. The V gene lost 6 bases and the J gene lost 5 bases, with 12 bases spanning the gap. CDR3 loop: CASRFSEGDTQYF. The CDR3 bases are TGTGCCAGCAGGTTTAGCGAGGGAGATACGCAGTATTTT.

The rearrangement joins TRBV4-3 to TRBJ2-7; 9 nucleotides align to TRBD2. CDR3 length: 17 amino acids. Germline V CDR1 and CDR2: LGHNA, YSLEER. Losses at the gene ends were 0 bases for V and 1 base for J; bases not matched to a gene: 7. The CDR3 loop is CASSQDLGSGGSYEQYF. The CDR3 nucleotides read TGCGCCAGCAGCCAAGATCTGGGTAGCGGGGGATCCTACGAGCAGTACTTC.